This entry lists 31 T cell receptor beta chains sequenced from one sample in a study of blood T cells in healthy people across ages. A second roughly 6 to 11 cycle PCR used barcoded and J-beta primers. TCRdb used MiXCR to reprocess the 5' RACE reads, holding one entry per CDR3 protein. In the table there are under 1,100,000 distinct CDR3 sequences, 20% to 25% of which are singletons. Another study also made use of these data, one on T cells of mothers and their children.

Sequenced material: blood. These receptors all come from a girl aged 2 to 10 in good health.

The V gene is TRBV5-1, the J gene TRBJ2-2; no clear D. V dropped 0 bases and J dropped 5 bases, with 8 bases sitting between them. The CDR3 extends over 14 amino acids. Germline V gene sequence: CDR1 SGHRS, CDR2 YFSETQ. CDR3 sequence: CASSLAPPTGELFF. CDR3 DNA sequence: TGCGCCAGCAGCTTGGCGCCACCAACCGGGGAGCTGTTTTTT.

This clonotype was counted between two and nine times. The rearrangement uses TRBV12-3 or TRBV12-4 and TRBJ2-1; 14 bases line up with TRBD2. V trimming: 5 bases; J trimming: 3 bases; junction bases outside the gene matches: 6. CDR3 length: 17 residues. The chain's CDR3 is CASSGLAGGLNYNEQFF. DNA of the CDR3: TGTGCCAGCAGTGGACTAGCGGGGGGCCTGAACTACAATGAGCAGTTCTTC.

This clonotype turned up a few times. The chain links TRBV12-3 or TRBV12-4 to TRBJ1-5; TRBD1 agrees at 7 bases. Trimming took 6 bases from V and 4 from J; bases not matched to a gene: 6. The CDR3 sequence is 14 residues long. The CDR3 is CASSPGQRNQPQHF. The DNA of the CDR3 is TGTGCCAGCAGCCCGGGACAGAGAAATCAGCCCCAGCATTTT.

V is TRBV6-5 and J is TRBJ2-7; 10 nucleotides align to TRBD1. CDR1 and CDR2 (germline): MNHEY, SVGAGI. V dropped 2 bases and J dropped 5; count of bases not matched to a gene: 15. There are 18 residues in the CDR3. CDR3 in DNA: TGTGCCAGCAGTTACCTGAAACAGCCGGGACAGGGGCGTCACGAGCAGTACTTC. This codes for CASSYLKQPGQGRHEQYF.

J is TRBJ2-1 and V is TRBV19; TRBD1 aligns across 7 bases. Per germline, CDR1 LNHDA and CDR2 SQIVND (reference sequence). The CDR3 runs 14 residues. V dropped 6 bases and J dropped 12; count of bases not matched to a gene: 14. CDR3 nucleotides: TGTGCCAGTAGGACAGGGCATCTCCTACAATGGCAGTTCTTC. It encodes CASRTGHLLQWQFF.

The rearrangement joins TRBV7-2 to TRBJ2-5; D not resolved. The CDR3 covers 12 residues. V gave up 10 bases and J gave up 1 base, with 10 bases separating them. CDR1 and CDR2 from the germline V gene are SGHTA and FQGNSA. The CDR3 DNA follows: TGTGCCACCAAGAGTCTCCAAGAGACCCAGTACTTC. Its protein is CATKSLQETQYF.

The V gene is TRBV11-3, the J gene TRBJ2-1; D ambiguous. This CDR3 spans 17 amino acids. Trimming removed 5 bases from V and 4 bases from J, with 21 bases in between. Per the germline V gene, CDR1 is SGHNT and CDR2 is YENEEA. CDR3 sequence: CASSPRRTRSLYNEQFF. The CDR3 bases are TGTGCCAGCAGCCCCCGTCGCACGCGTAGCTTATACAATGAGCAGTTCTTC.

The V and J genes are TRBV20-1 and TRBJ2-3; 12 bases map to TRBD2. The CDR3 spans 15 residues. The ends lost 3 bases at V and 2 bases at J; junction bases unmatched: 3. Germline CDR1 is DFQATT and CDR2 is SNEGSKA (reference sequence). The CDR3 sequence is CSASRLAGVTDTQYF. Here the CDR3 DNA reads TGCAGTGCTAGCCGACTAGCGGGGGTCACAGATACGCAGTATTTT.

This clonotype was detected only a few times. The chain employs TRBV10-3 and TRBJ1-2, with D hard to call. CDR3 length: 13 residues. The germline V and J ends were trimmed by 5 bases and 6 bases, with 13 bases remaining between them. Germline V gives CDR1 ENHRY, CDR2 SYGVKD. CDR3 DNA sequence: TGTGCCATCAGTCTTACTCCGGAGGATGGCTACACCTTC. It encodes CAISLTPEDGYTF.

As regards this clonotype: Its ends do not fully match the called genes, so a read error is possible. This chain joins TRBV4-2 and TRBJ2-5; possible D gene TRBD2, 6 bases. The CDR3 runs 13 residues. Germline lookup yields CDR1 LGHNA and CDR2 YNFKEQ. As DNA, the CDR3 is TGTGCCAGCAGCCAAGATTCCGGGGGTTCATCGCACTTC. Its protein is CASSQDSGGSSHF.

The CDR3 protein is CACSRRATFPYNEQFF. DNA for the CDR3: TGTGCTTGCAGCCGTCGAGCGACTTTCCCCTACAATGAGCAGTTCTTC. V is TRBV2 and J is TRBJ2-5; D not resolved. TRBJ2-1 explains the end of the DNA better; the J call may be wrong. Germline lookup yields CDR1 SNHLY and CDR2 FYNNEI. The CDR3 runs 16 residues.

This clonotype was found a few times. The chain uses TRBV29-1 and TRBJ2-1; 10 bases align to TRBD2. Judging by the DNA end, TRBJ2-5 fits better; the J call may be wrong. CDR3 size: 13 residues. Germline loops: CDR1 SQVTM, CDR2 ANQGSEA. The CDR3 region is CSARAGGDETQYF. The CDR3 DNA reads as TGCAGCGCTAGAGCGGGAGGGGATGAGACCCAGTACTTC.

The rearrangement joins TRBV12-3 or TRBV12-4 to TRBJ1-4; D possibly corresponds to TRBD1 (6 bases). The CDR3 totals 14 residues. V lost 8 bases to trimming and J lost 8 bases, with 18 bases between them. In DNA, the CDR3 is TGTGCCAGCCGTATAGGGGGTGGATTAGAAAAACTGTTTTTT. It encodes CASRIGGGLEKLFF.

The CDR3 sequence is CSVDYRLYNEQFF. DNA for the CDR3: TGCAGTGTCGACTACCGCCTCTACAATGAGCAGTTCTTC. V and J are TRBV20-1 and TRBJ2-1; a possible D gene is TRBD2 (5 bases). CDR1 is DFQATT, CDR2 SNEGSKA, per germline (reference sequence). Between the trimmed V and J ends, which lost 7 bases and 3 bases, there was a span of 13 bases. CDR3 length equals 13 residues.

This clonotype was seen a few times. CDR3 residues: CASSYGRGYGTEAFF. As DNA, the CDR3 is TGTGCCAGCAGTTACGGACGGGGATACGGCACTGAAGCTTTCTTT. The rearrangement links TRBV12-3 or TRBV12-4 to TRBJ1-1, with no clear D. V shed 4 bases and J shed 4 bases, with 16 bases lying between them. This CDR3 is built from 15 residues.

The chain has TRBV20-1 and TRBJ2-5, with no clear D. Germline V CDR1 and CDR2: DFQATT, SNEGSKA (reference sequence). This CDR3 contains 14 residues. Trimming shortened V by 1 base and J by 0 bases, and 9 bases separated the two germline ends. In nucleotides, the CDR3 is TGCAGTGCTAGAGGGCTTAGCAACCAAGAGACCCAGTACTTC. Translation: CSARGLSNQETQYF.

The sample holds a few counts of this clonotype. This chain joins TRBV2 and TRBJ2-5; 10 bases line up with TRBD2. CDR1 and CDR2 from the germline V gene are SNHLY and FYNNEI. V gave up 5 bases and J gave up 2 bases; unmatched junction bases: 5. The CDR3 runs 15 residues. The CDR3 reads CASSLPLAGQETQYF. The CDR3 bases are TGTGCCAGCAGTCTGCCACTAGCGGGACAAGAGACCCAGTACTTC.

V usage is TRBV4-3 and J usage is TRBJ2-1; 7 bases fit TRBD1. The CDR3 is 15 residues long. Trimming removed 0 bases from V and 7 bases from J; junction bases left unmatched: 6. Germline-derived CDR1 and CDR2 are LGHNA and YSLEER. CDR3 amino acids: CASSQDGRGKNEQFF. The CDR3 DNA is TGCGCCAGCAGCCAAGATGGCAGGGGGAAGAATGAGCAGTTCTTC.

The rearrangement links TRBV29-1 to TRBJ2-1, with D perhaps assigned TRBD1 or TRBD2 (5 bases each). Germline CDR1 is SQVTM and CDR2 is ANQGSEA. With 1 base removed from V and 5 bases from J, the gap between germline ends came to 15 bases. The length of the CDR3 is 15 residues. CDR3 region: CSVEGTPRGNNEQFF. DNA of the CDR3: TGCAGCGTTGAAGGAACGCCCCGGGGCAACAATGAGCAGTTCTTC.

This clonotype was detected ten times or more. The gene calls are TRBV2 and TRBJ1-6; D not certain. This CDR3 region has 15 residues. V was cut by 2 bases and J by 8 bases, with 13 bases left in between. The germline V gene has CDR1 SNHLY and CDR2 FYNNEI. CDR3 nucleotides: TGTGCCAGCAGTGAACAGATAGCGGGGTATTCACCCCTCCACTTT. Translation: CASSEQIAGYSPLHF.

This sequence joins TRBV10-3 and TRBJ2-1; D is uncertain. The CDR3 totals 13 residues. Germline CDR1 is ENHRY and CDR2 is SYGVKD. V was pared by 0 bases and J by 8 bases, with 8 bases between. For the CDR3, the DNA is TGTGCCATCAGTGAGTCTCGAGGAGATGAGCAGTTCTTC. The encoded protein is CAISESRGDEQFF.

J is TRBJ2-3 and V is TRBV2; 8 bases agree with TRBD2. Trimming took 5 bases from V and 3 from J; bases not matched to a gene: 13. The CDR3 is 17 residues long. The V gene's germline CDR1 is SNHLY and CDR2 FYNNEI. The CDR3: CASSYPRGSGETDTQYF. The DNA for the CDR3 is TGTGCCAGCAGTTATCCTCGAGGTAGCGGGGAGACAGATACGCAGTATTTT.

The chain joins TRBV12-3 or TRBV12-4 to TRBJ1-4; D remains unclear. The CDR3 covers 14 residues. Trimming took off 3 bases at V and 5 bases at J, with 10 bases between the two ends. CDR3 region: CASSFEGRNEKLFF. Written as DNA, the CDR3 is TGTGCCAGCAGTTTTGAGGGTAGAAATGAAAAACTGTTTTTT.

The V call is TRBV10-2, the J call TRBJ2-5; D perhaps matches TRBD2 (5 bases). The V end was cut by 5 bases, the J end by 5 bases, with 15 bases between. The length of the CDR3 is 14 residues. CDR1 WSHSY and CDR2 SAAADI come from the germline V gene. CDR3 coding DNA: TGCGCCAGCAGTAAGCGGCCCCCTGGGGAGACCCAGTACTTC. Its protein is CASSKRPPGETQYF.

The V and J genes are TRBV5-1 and TRBJ2-1, with TRBD2 identical over 8 bases. J was trimmed by 0 bases and V by 7 bases; bases with no gene match: 6. The germline V gene encodes CDR1 SGHRS and CDR2 YFSETQ. The length of the CDR3 is 15 residues. CDR3 DNA: TGCGCCAGCCGGTTAGCGGGAAACTCCTACAATGAGCAGTTCTTC. Translating gives CASRLAGNSYNEQFF.

In DNA, the CDR3 is TGTGCCAGCAGCTTGGTACGTCGGGAAGCCACAGATACGCAGTATTTT. Amino acids: CASSLVRREATDTQYF. This rearrangement joins TRBV5-6 to TRBJ2-3; D is possibly TRBD2 (5 bases). The CDR3 is 16 residues long. The germline V gene has CDR1 SGHDT and CDR2 YYEEEE. V was clipped by 0 bases and J by 2 bases, with 13 bases between them.

V is TRBV20-1 and J is TRBJ2-1; no reliable D call. Trimming took off 1 base at V and 1 base at J, with 14 bases between the two ends. In germline, CDR1 is DFQATT, CDR2 SNEGSKA (reference sequence). The CDR3 length is 16 residues. The CDR3 region has the DNA TGCAGTGCTAGAGCCCCTGGGCGGTGGTCCTACAATGAGCAGTTCTTC. It yields the protein CSARAPGRWSYNEQFF.

The chain uses TRBV12-3 or TRBV12-4 and TRBJ2-3; 9 nucleotides match TRBD2. V was pared by 1 base and J by 6 bases, with 8 bases of the junction left unmatched. The CDR3 consists of 16 residues. The CDR3 DNA follows: TGTGCCAGCAGTTTAGATTCGGCTAGCGGGATCGATACGCAGTATTTT. This encodes CASSLDSASGIDTQYF.

This chain joins TRBV2 and TRBJ2-5; maybe TRBD1 (7 bases). The J call may be faulty, since TRBJ2-7 better matches the DNA end. The germline V gene encodes CDR1 SNHLY and CDR2 FYNNEI. The CDR3 has 14 amino acids. The CDR3 region is CASSNQGEDYEQYF. The CDR3 DNA follows: TGTGCCAGCAGTAATCAGGGGGAGGACTACGAGCAGTACTTC.

This clonotype occurred a few times. This sequence joins TRBV7-8 and TRBJ2-1; D is unclear. The J call may be wrong; the DNA end is better matched by TRBJ2-5. Germline assignment: CDR1 SGHVS and CDR2 FQNEAQ. The CDR3 length is 12 residues. As DNA, the CDR3 is TGTGCCAGCAGCTTCTGGGAAGAGACCCAGTACTTC. This translates into CASSFWEETQYF.

The genes are TRBV11-2 and TRBJ2-5; the D gene is possibly TRBD2 (5 bases). Germline V lookup: CDR1 SGHAT, CDR2 FQNNGV. V was clipped by 2 bases and J by 3 bases, with 13 bases between them. The CDR3 covers 15 residues. The CDR3 region has the DNA TGTGCCAGCAGCTTACGTGAAGGAGGCAAAGAGACCCAGTACTTC. Amino acid sequence: CASSLREGGKETQYF.